This T cell receptor beta chain comes out of a study of cytomegalovirus exposure and HLA in healthy donors. Notes on the study in general: Sequencing likely generated an artifact that appeared as a cluster of highly shared sequence variants.

PCR involved 60 Vbeta and 13 Jbeta primers. Using immunoSEQ multiplex PCR, the repertoire was profiled, and TCRdb retains in-frame clones only, with some absent. The sample has some 110,000 clones, roughly 70% seen once; the top ten hold 0.87%. About this clone: The antigen remains undetermined.

The sequencing sample was made of PBMCs. The clonotype was recovered from a woman under 40 in good health and CMV-seronegative.

The CDR3 nucleotides read TGCGCCAGCAGCCTGACCCCGACAGGGAGCTACGAGCAGTACTTC. This gives the protein CASSLTPTGSYEQYF. The chain carries TRBV5-1 and TRBJ2-5; 7 bases align to TRBD1. The J call may not be correct, given that the DNA end is closer to TRBJ2-7. This CDR3 contains 15 residues. Looked up from germline, CDR1 is SGHRS and CDR2 is YFSETQ.